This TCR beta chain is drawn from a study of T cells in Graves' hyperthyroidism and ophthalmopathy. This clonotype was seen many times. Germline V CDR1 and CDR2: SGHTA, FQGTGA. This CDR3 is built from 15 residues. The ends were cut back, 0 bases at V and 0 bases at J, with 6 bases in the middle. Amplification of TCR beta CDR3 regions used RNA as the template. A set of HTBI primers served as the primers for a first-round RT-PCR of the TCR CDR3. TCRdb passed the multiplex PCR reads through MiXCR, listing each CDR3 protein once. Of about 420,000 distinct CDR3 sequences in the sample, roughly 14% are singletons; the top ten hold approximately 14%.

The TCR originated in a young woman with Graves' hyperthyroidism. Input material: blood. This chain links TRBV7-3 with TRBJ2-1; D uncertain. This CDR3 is CASSLTSNSYNEQFF. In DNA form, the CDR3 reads TGTGCCAGCAGCTTAACTAGTAACTCCTACAATGAGCAGTTCTTC. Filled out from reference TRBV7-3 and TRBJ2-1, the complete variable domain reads GAGVSQTPSNKVTEKGKYVELRCDPISGHTALYWYRQSLGQGPEFLIYFQGTGAADDSGLPNDRFFAVRPEGSVSTLKIQRTERGDSAVYLCASSLTSNSYNEQFFGPGTRLTVL.